The clone carrying this T cell receptor beta chain was counted at least ten times. From the reads, TCRdb called clonotypes with MiXCR, one entry per CDR3 protein. The sample lists 5,800 or so distinct CDR3 sequences, 7.5% to 10% occurring once. Sequencing input: CD4+ T cells from synovial fluid. This TCR came from a human donor with rheumatoid arthritis.

The CDR3 coding sequence is TGTGCCAGCAGTTTAGGGGCAGGGGGAGCCTACGAGCAGTACTTC. Its protein product is CASSLGAGGAYEQYF. The V call is TRBV12-3 or TRBV12-4, the J call TRBJ2-7, with 7 positions matching TRBD1. The length of the CDR3 is 15 residues. Unmatched junction bases numbered 5, after V lost 1 base and J lost 2 bases.